This T cell receptor (beta chain) was sequenced in a study of CXCR3-negative and CXCR3-positive naive CD8 T cells. Study-level information: Across all libraries, TRB reads numbered roughly 140 million, with about 1.5 +/- 0.3 million in each library.

UMI labels and 5' RACE were used to prepare the TRB cDNA libraries. TCRdb re-called the 5' RACE reads, yielding one record per CDR3 amino acid sequence without DNA. This sample lists some 47,000 distinct CDR3 sequences; its ten largest clones have roughly 0.59%. Germline CDR1 is SGHVS and CDR2 is FQNEAQ. The CDR3 length is 15 residues. Concerning this clonotype: Its target is unknown.

Study-wide results and caveats: CXCR3-positive naive cells carried more hydrophobic TRB CDR3s than CXCR3-negative ones. Naive cells that were CXCR3-negative or CXCR3-positive used TRBV-TRBJ genes alike, while memory cells diverged. Diversity was high in both naive subsets and much lower in memory cells.

The chain has TRBV7-8 and TRBJ2-1; TCRdb's D call, TRBD2, is unchecked because there is no DNA. Sequenced material: naive CXCR3+ CD8+ T cells from blood. Subset denoted: CD45RO-CCR7+CD27+CD95- naive CD8+ T cells expressing CXCR3 (TNR3+). The source of this sequence is a human donor in good health. Some clones in this sample may be carry-over from other donors' samples. CDR3 sequence reads: CASSFQRGGYNEQFF.